These 11 T cell receptor beta chains share one sample of origin, sequenced in a study of Graves' ophthalmopathy and Graves' hyperthyroidism. Amplifying from RNA transcripts, the study obtained TCR beta CDR3 regions. An opening RT-PCR round employed HTBI primers and preceded a second-round multiplex PCR. TCRdb re-derived calls from the multiplex PCR reads in MiXCR, one entry per CDR3 protein. The table includes about 700,000 distinct CDR3 sequences, 40% detected once. The specimen sequenced was peripheral blood. The receptors here all came from an adult man with Graves' ophthalmopathy.

There are many counts of this clonotype. The chain uses TRBV7-9 and TRBJ2-5; 9 bases map to TRBD2. The CDR3 has 16 residues. J was trimmed by 3 bases and V by 5 bases; bases with no gene match: 10. The germline V gene encodes CDR1 SEHNR and CDR2 FQNEAQ (reference sequence). In DNA form, the CDR3 reads TGTGCCAGCAGCACGGGGGAGGGACTAGCAGAAGAGACCCAGTACTTC. This codes for CASSTGEGLAEETQYF.

Regarding this clonotype: Since a much larger clone is just one base distant, this may be a read error. V and J are TRBV5-4 and TRBJ1-2; D unresolved. Germline CDR1 reads SGHNT; CDR2 reads YYREEE (reference sequence). CDR3 size: 13 residues. The V gene lost 2 bases and the J gene lost 8 bases, with 13 bases spanning the gap. The chain's CDR3 is CASSLTEEMGYTF. The CDR3 DNA follows: TGTGCCAGCAGCTTAACAGAGGAGATGGGCTACACCTTC.

The chain has TRBV7-2 and TRBJ2-7, with 10 bases identical to TRBD1. V was pared by 3 bases and J by 5 bases, with 4 bases of the junction left unmatched. This CDR3 spans 14 amino acids. Germline CDR1 reads SGHTA; CDR2 reads FQGNSA. Here the CDR3 DNA reads TGTGCCAGCAGCTTTCCAGACAGGGGGCACGAGCAGTACTTC. Translation: CASSFPDRGHEQYF.

The rearrangement joins TRBV7-9 to TRBJ2-7; D might be TRBD1 (6 bases). From germline, CDR1 is SEHNR and CDR2 FQNEAQ (reference sequence). The CDR3 runs 15 residues. V was trimmed by 5 bases and J by 2 bases, leaving 16 bases between them. The CDR3 region has the DNA TGTGCCAGCAGCCACTCGACAGGTCTGACCTACGAGCAGTACTTC. Its translation: CASSHSTGLTYEQYF.

This sequence joins TRBV2 and TRBJ1-5; possible D gene TRBD1, 5 bases. The V and J ends lost 5 bases and 2 bases respectively, with 19 bases between them. Germline CDR1 and CDR2: SNHLY and FYNNEI. The CDR3 extends over 17 amino acids. CDR3 sequence (DNA): TGTGCCAGCAGTTTAGTCCCCGCGGGGGGAGGCAATCAGCCCCAGCATTTT. Its translation is CASSLVPAGGGNQPQHF. Full variable domain (remainder filled in from reference TRBV2 and TRBJ1-5): EPEVTQTPSHQVTQMGQEVILRCVPISNHLYFYWYRQILGQKVEFLVSFYNNEISEKSEIFDDQFSVERPDGSNFTLKIRSTKLEDSAMYFCASSLVPAGGGNQPQHFGDGTRLSIL.

This clonotype was observed at least ten times. V usage is TRBV10-3 and J usage is TRBJ1-2; D may be TRBD1 (5 bases). This CDR3 region has 13 residues. V lost 10 bases to trimming and J lost 4 bases, with 16 bases between them. Germline CDR1 reads ENHRY; CDR2 reads SYGVKD. The CDR3 reads CASEGPAVYGYTF. As DNA, the CDR3 is TGTGCCAGTGAGGGGCCAGCGGTCTATGGCTACACCTTC.

This clonotype has at least ten counts. The chain links TRBV20-1 to TRBJ1-1; D might be TRBD1 (5 bases). Trimming took off 6 bases at V and 6 bases at J, with 17 bases between the two ends. The CDR3 covers 13 residues. CDR1 is DFQATT and CDR2 is SNEGSKA in the germline V gene (reference sequence). CDR3 sequence reads: CSAGGAQEAEAFF. The CDR3, as DNA: TGCAGTGCAGGCGGGGCACAAGAGGCTGAAGCTTTCTTT.

This clonotype was seen only a few times. This chain uses TRBV20-1 with TRBJ2-7, with no clear D. The germline CDR1 and CDR2 sequences are DFQATT and SNEGSKA (reference sequence). V was cut by 3 bases and J by 3 bases, with 15 bases left in between. The CDR3 is 14 amino acids. CDR3 protein: CSARGDGLLYEQYF. The CDR3 DNA follows: TGCAGTGCTAGGGGCGACGGCCTCCTCTACGAGCAGTACTTC.

The V call is TRBV5-1, the J call TRBJ2-6; perhaps TRBD1 as D (5 bases). The germline gives CDR1 SGHRS, CDR2 YFSETQ. V lost 5 bases and J 0 bases, leaving 15 bases between the germline ends. There are 17 residues in the CDR3. The chain's CDR3 is CASRPLQGASGANVLTF. The CDR3 DNA sequence: TGCGCCAGCAGACCGCTTCAGGGTGCCTCTGGGGCCAACGTCCTGACTTTC.

This chain joins TRBV11-1 and TRBJ1-5; 8 bases agree with TRBD1. The germline V gene encodes CDR1 SGHAT and CDR2 FQDESV (reference sequence). Germline trimming cut 5 bases from V and 7 bases from J; bases unmatched to any gene: 10. This CDR3 has 15 residues. The CDR3 here is CASSQTTGEGQPQHF. The CDR3 DNA reads TGTGCCAGCAGCCAGACGACAGGGGAGGGCCAGCCCCAGCATTTT. The variable domain in full, with the rest retrieved from reference TRBV11-1 and TRBJ1-5, is EAEVAQSPRYKITEKSQAVAFWCDPISGHATLYWYRQILGQGPELLVQFQDESVVDDSQLPKDRFSAERLKGVDSTLKIQPAELGDSAMYLCASSQTTGEGQPQHFGDGTRLSIL.

Comments on this clonotype: A much more abundant neighbour one base away suggests this may be a read error. This rearrangement joins TRBV20-1 to TRBJ1-5; perhaps TRBD1 as D (5 bases). This CDR3 has 12 residues. The ends were cut back, 4 bases at V and 15 bases at J, with 19 bases in the middle. The germline V gene encodes CDR1 DFQATT and CDR2 SNEGSKA (reference sequence). CDR3 in DNA: TGCAGTGCTAAGGGGCCCGTCGGGGTTCGGCATTTT. This sequence encodes CSAKGPVGVRHF.